This TCR beta chain was recovered during a study of T cell repertoires in cytomegalovirus infection (dated 2019 in TCRdb). In terms of the full investigation: Donor HLA type was relevant to the analysis, because carriage of CMV infection together with the matching HLA type was indicated by public TCR beta signatures.

Including the terminal cysteine and phenylalanine, the CDR3 comprises 11 residues. The retained sequence is limited to the CDR3, 33 bases, with the frame set at the first base. V and J are trimmed by 5 bases and 15 bases, and the gene matches miss 10 bases of the junction. CDR1 and CDR2, looked up from the germline V gene, are SQVTM and ANQGSEA. Reads for this sample came from an Illumina HiSeq 1500. The public sequencing data were trimmed at Q25 with fastp and processed into clonotypes with MiXCR by TCRdb, which kept only in-frame beta chains. When rows share a CDR3 protein, they turn into one entry using the most common DNA and genes. For this sample there are 200,000 to 300,000 distinct CDR3 sequences; about 5.9% appear just once. The top ten clones comprise 5.5% to 6.5% of the sample. Paper-wide results and their limitations: Carriers of CMV infection plus the relevant HLA type were discriminated by the cumulative frequency of public TCR beta family members in the study cohort and in an independent roughly 370-donor cohort. The ex vivo response was dominated by HLA-C-restricted CMV-specific TCR beta clonotypes, and the single most frequent clonotype in two of eight donors was supplied by these HLA-C-restricted clonotypes.

This clonotype was seen repeatedly, ten times or more. There is no known antigen for this receptor. Nothing much larger sits one base from this clone, and base qualities are not available. Sequenced sample: PBMCs. The V and J genes are TRBV29-1 and TRBJ2-3, with 8 bases aligning to TRBD2. The receptor comes from a human donor in good health (CMV status not recorded). Some clones in this sample may be carry-over from other donors' samples. The DNA sequence reads TGCAGCGTTCCGGGGGGGGGAATCTCTTATTTT. The translation is CSVPGGGISYF.